This TCR beta chain was observed in a study of cytomegalovirus exposure and HLA in healthy donors. Study-wide findings and caveats: Reportedly, a later analysis found an Asian-associated ancestry cluster had fewer N-insertions than the roughly 700-donor mean. Relative to equally common others, HLA-associated TCR beta chains showed greater clonal expansion in a later analysis.

This clone occurred a few times. The antigen remains unidentified. CDR3 length: 13 amino acids. After removal of 5 bases from V and 6 bases from J, the junction contained 5 bases not matched to a gene. In germline, CDR1 is LNHDA, CDR2 SQIVND (reference sequence). PCR involved 60 Vbeta and 13 Jbeta primers. Only in-frame clones appear in the TCRdb table, and some are missing; sequencing was by immunoSEQ multiplex PCR. The data show about 180,000 clones, around 80% seen once. The chain employs TRBV19 and TRBJ1-2; 8 positions agree with TRBD1. The sample consisted of PBMCs. The receptor was derived from a woman between 25 and 40 years old in good health and CMV-seropositive. The DNA of the CDR3 is TGTGCCAGTAGTTTGCAGGGGGCGAATGGCTACACCTTC. It codes for CASSLQGANGYTF.